Presented here are 20 T cell receptor beta chains from one specimen sequenced in a study of cytomegalovirus exposure and HLA in healthy donors. The PCR employed 60 Vbeta primers together with 13 Jbeta primers. Libraries were prepared by immunoSEQ multiplex PCR; TCRdb keeps only in-frame clonotypes and omits some of them. The table includes approximately 92,000 clones, 69% detected once. Sequencing was carried out using PBMCs. The receptors stem from a man over 45 in good health and CMV-seronegative.

This clone was recorded once. V and J are TRBV21-1 and TRBJ2-2; the DNA was not compared with TRBD1, the D call given in the table. TRBV21-1 is reported as a pseudogene. The CDR3 extends over 16 amino acids. The CDR3 is CATRDRRCMDTGELFF. The CDR3 DNA reads TGTGCCACTCGGGACAGGAGATGCATGGACACCGGGGAGCTGTTTTTT.

The rearrangement joins TRBV2 to TRBJ2-1; TRBD2 agrees at 9 bases. The CDR3 has 14 residues. Germline V gene sequence: CDR1 SNHLY, CDR2 FYNNEI. V shed 7 bases and J 8 bases; nucleotides not matched to a gene: 9. The CDR3 is CASNLAGDSDEQFF. DNA of the CDR3: TGTGCCAGCAACTTAGCGGGAGACTCTGATGAGCAGTTCTTC.

The chain couples TRBV10-3 to TRBJ2-2; 10 bases are a match to TRBD2. There are 16 residues in the CDR3. Germline V CDR1 and CDR2: ENHRY, SYGVKD. Trimming removed 6 bases from V and 5 bases from J; junction bases left unmatched: 9. The DNA of the CDR3 is TGTGCCATCAGCCAGGGTAGCGGGGGGCGGACCGGGGAGCTGTTTTTT. It is translated as CAISQGSGGRTGELFF.

In this sample, this clone turned up a few times. This rearrangement joins TRBV6-5 to TRBJ2-3; D is possibly TRBD1 (6 bases). V lost 6 bases to trimming and J lost 2 bases, with 9 bases between them. The CDR3 contains 13 residues. In germline, CDR1 is MNHEY, CDR2 SVGAGI. CDR3 residues: CASRSGATDTQYF. The CDR3 nucleotides are TGTGCCAGCAGGTCAGGGGCCACAGATACGCAGTATTTT.

This clone was picked up a small number of times. This sequence joins TRBV5-6 and TRBJ2-1; no firm D call. The length of the CDR3 is 15 residues. Germline CDR1 and CDR2: SGHDT and YYEEEE. Deletions cut 0 bases from V and 4 bases from J, with 11 bases between. The DNA for the CDR3 is TGTGCCAGCAGCTTGGCCGGAGTCGGGTACAATGAGCAGTTCTTC. The encoded protein is CASSLAGVGYNEQFF.

This clone occurred once. This chain uses TRBV7-9 with TRBJ1-3; 7 bases agree with TRBD1. The CDR3 is made up of 16 amino acids. Germline V gives CDR1 SEHNR, CDR2 FQNEAQ (reference sequence). V shed 2 bases and J 3 bases; nucleotides not matched to a gene: 7. The chain's CDR3 is CASSLWTGSVGNTIYF. CDR3 coding DNA: TGTGCCAGCAGCTTATGGACAGGAAGTGTTGGAAACACCATATATTTT.

The V and J genes are TRBV27 and TRBJ2-5; 9 bases line up with TRBD1. The CDR3 consists of 15 residues. Germline V CDR1 and CDR2: MNHEY, SMNVEV (reference sequence). J gave up 4 bases and V 6 bases, and 9 bases lay outside the gene matches. CDR3 DNA sequence: TGTGCCAGCAGCCCAACAGGGGGCGCGGGAGAGACCCAGTACTTC. As protein: CASSPTGGAGETQYF.

This clone has only a few counts. The gene calls are TRBV5-4 and TRBJ2-5; maybe TRBD1 (6 bases). V lost 3 bases, J lost 1 base, and 13 bases lay in between. From germline, CDR1 is SGHNT and CDR2 YYREEE (reference sequence). This CDR3 contains 15 residues. The CDR3 DNA sequence: TGTGCCAGCAGCTCGGGACCACAGGGCCAAGAGACCCAGTACTTC. Its translation is CASSSGPQGQETQYF.

The V and J genes are TRBV9 and TRBJ2-1; 13 nucleotides match TRBD2. CDR3 size: 17 residues. J lost 8 bases, V lost 4 bases, and 12 bases had no gene match. CDR1 SGDLS and CDR2 YYNGEE come from the germline V gene. The CDR3, as DNA: TGTGCCAGCAGCACCCGGACTAGCGGGGGACCTGGGGATGAGCAGTTCTTC. It encodes CASSTRTSGGPGDEQFF.

This sequence joins TRBV13 and TRBJ2-3; tentatively, D is TRBD1 (5 bases). The CDR3 loop spans 13 amino acids. CDR1 is PRHDT, CDR2 FYEKMQ, per germline (reference sequence). V lost 1 base and J lost 4, with 6 bases in between. CDR3 in amino acids: CASSLAGSDTQYF. The DNA of the CDR3 is TGTGCCAGCAGCTTAGCAGGGTCAGATACGCAGTATTTT.

On this clone itself: Germline is not matched at one junction end, which may reflect a read error. The J gene is TRBJ2-2, the V gene TRBV7-7, with D hard to call. Germline V CDR1 and CDR2: SSHAT, FNYEAQ (reference sequence). The CDR3 is made up of 13 amino acids. CDR3 sequence (DNA): TGTGCTAGCAGCGTACGCCCGGGCGGGGAGCTGTTTTTT. Its translation: CASSVRPGGELFF.

The rearrangement joins TRBV13 to TRBJ1-2; D unclear. The CDR3 extends over 12 amino acids. The V gene's germline CDR1 is PRHDT and CDR2 FYEKMQ (reference sequence). V was trimmed by 5 bases and J by 9 bases, leaving 13 bases between them. CDR3 nucleotides: TGTGCCAGCAGCCCACGAGGAGGGAGCTACACCTTC. Its protein is CASSPRGGSYTF.

The rearrangement joins TRBV30 to TRBJ1-4, with TRBD1 matching over 7 bases. The CDR3 has 13 amino acids. Germline values: CDR1 GTSNPN, CDR2 SVGIG (reference sequence). The ends lost 7 bases at V and 8 bases at J; junction bases unmatched: 10. As DNA, the CDR3 is TGTGCCTCGAAGGGGGCGCCCACCGAAAAACTGTTTTTT. It codes for CASKGAPTEKLFF.

The V gene is TRBV5-6, the J gene TRBJ2-5; a possible D gene is TRBD1 (6 bases). Trimming removed 1 base from V and 7 bases from J, with 8 bases in between. From germline, CDR1 is SGHDT and CDR2 YYEEEE. The length of the CDR3 is 12 residues. CDR3 sequence: CASSLQGTTQYF. The CDR3 DNA sequence: TGTGCCAGCAGCTTGCAGGGGACGACCCAGTACTTC.

The chain recombines TRBV19 with TRBJ2-3, with D perhaps matching TRBD2 (7 bases). V lost 6 bases, J lost 4 bases, and 17 bases lay in between. The length of the CDR3 is 15 residues. Per germline, CDR1 LNHDA and CDR2 SQIVND (reference sequence). DNA for the CDR3: TGTGCCAGTAGATTAGGGGGGGGGACCCCAGATACGCAGTATTTT. Protein sequence: CASRLGGGTPDTQYF. The whole variable domain, filled in from reference TRBV19 and TRBJ2-3, reads DGGITQSPKYLFRKEGQNVTLSCEQNLNHDAMYWYRQDPGQGLRLIYYSQIVNDFQKGDIAEGYSVSREKKESFPLTVTSAQKNPTAFYLCASRLGGGTPDTQYFGPGTRLTVL.

The chain recombines TRBV7-2 with TRBJ1-5; D is unclear. Per the germline V gene, CDR1 is SGHTA and CDR2 is FQGNSA. Between the trimmed V and J ends, which lost 5 bases and 0 bases, there was a span of 8 bases. The CDR3 totals 14 residues. CDR3 residues: CASSGDVSNQPQHF. CDR3 in DNA: TGTGCCAGCAGCGGAGACGTTAGCAATCAGCCCCAGCATTTT.

V gene TRBV15 combines with J gene TRBJ1-1; D is undetermined. V was shortened by 1 base and J by 0 bases, with 9 bases between the two germline ends. CDR1 and CDR2 (germline): LNHNV, YYDKDF (reference sequence). This CDR3 contains 15 residues. CDR3 in DNA: TGTGCCACCAGCAGAGCAGGATTCATGAACACTGAAGCTTTCTTT. This sequence encodes CATSRAGFMNTEAFF.

V is TRBV5-1 and J is TRBJ2-5; 8 bases are shared with TRBD2. This CDR3 spans 14 amino acids. Germline V gene sequence: CDR1 SGHRS, CDR2 YFSETQ. The J segment lost 5 bases and the V segment lost 3 bases, leaving 6 bases of the junction unmatched. CDR3 DNA: TGCGCCAGCAGCTCGGGAGGGCTCGTCGAGACCCAGTACTTC. It translates to CASSSGGLVETQYF. Looking up the rest from reference TRBV5-1 and TRBJ2-5 gives the full variable domain: KAGVTQTPRYLIKTRGQQVTLSCSPISGHRSVSWYQQTPGQGLQFLFEYFSETQRNKGNFPGRFSGRQFSNSRSEMNVSTLELGDSALYLCASSSGGLVETQYFGPGTRLLVL.

The chain employs TRBV7-6 and TRBJ1-1; no definite D call. Germline V lookup: CDR1 SGHVS, CDR2 FNYEAQ. V shed 2 bases and J shed 3 bases, with 10 bases lying between them. This CDR3 has 14 amino acids. The CDR3 reads CASSLSTAHTEAFF. The CDR3 DNA sequence: TGTGCCAGCAGCTTAAGTACAGCTCACACTGAAGCTTTCTTT.

This chain links TRBV28 with TRBJ1-4; TRBD1 aligns across 7 bases. V shed 5 bases, J shed 4 bases, and the junction held 4 bases outside the gene matches. The CDR3 is 14 amino acids. The V gene's germline CDR1 is MDHEN and CDR2 SYDVKM. The DNA for the CDR3 is TGTGCCAGCAGTCACGGGACAGATAATGAAAAACTGTTTTTT. Encoded protein: CASSHGTDNEKLFF. Complete variable domain (other parts from reference TRBV28 and TRBJ1-4): DVKVTQSSRYLVKRTGEKVFLECVQDMDHENMFWYRQDPGLGLRLIYFSYDVKMKEKGDIPEGYSVSREKKERFSLILESASTNQTSMYLCASSHGTDNEKLFFGSGTQLSVL.